A selection of T cell receptor beta chains follows, all from one sample in a study of control samples from healthy donors and cancer patients. Profiling relied on immunoSEQ multiplex PCR, and the TCRdb table lists in-frame clones only, not all of them. Of about 120,000 clones detected, more than 75% appear once; the ten largest clones hold around 2%. Sequencing was done on a sample of blood. Every receptor here comes from a man aged 18 to 30 in good health. Each CDR3 is given with its conserved first and last residue. D genes are given only for firm matches. Some rows mark clone size as missing; the rest say once, few, many or name a class of expanded clone.

V	D	size	J	DNA	CDR3
TRBV18	NA	NA	TRBJ2-3	TGTGCCAGCTCACCACAGTTCCAGAGCACAGATACGCAGTATTTT	CASSPQFQSTDTQYF
TRBV5-6	NA	NA	TRBJ2-4	TGTGCCAGCAGCTTGTGGAACCTAGCCAAAAACATTCAGTACTTC	CASSLWNLAKNIQYF
TRBV5-4	NA	few	TRBJ1-1	TGTGCCAGCAGCTTTGGGCAGCCATACTACACTGAAGCTTTCTTT	CASSFGQPYYTEAFF
TRBV7-9	NA	NA	TRBJ1-1	TGTGCCAGCAGTTTTGGACAGAAGAGTGAAGCTTTCTTT	CASSFGQKSEAFF
TRBV4-1	NA	NA	TRBJ2-1	TGCGCCAGCAGCCAAGAGTCCGTGGGCAATGAGCAGTTCTTC	CASSQESVGNEQFF
TRBV9	NA	NA	TRBJ1-2	TGTGCCAGCAGCGCCGACTCCCTGGGAGGTTACGATGGCTACACCTTC	CASSADSLGGYDGYTF
TRBV19	NA	NA	TRBJ1-5	TGTGCCAGTAGTATGAGAAGCGGGGAACAGTACAATCAGCCCCAGCATTTT	CASSMRSGEQYNQPQHF
TRBV19	TRBD1	many	TRBJ1-5	TGTGCCAGTAGTATCCCCCAGACAGGGTCCCAGCATTTT	CASSIPQTGSQHF
TRBV29-1	NA	NA	TRBJ1-1	TGCAGCGTTGAAGGACAGATGAACACTGAAGCTTTCTTT	CSVEGQMNTEAFF
TRBV7-9	TRBD1	NA	TRBJ2-1	TGTGCCAGCAGCCCGACAGGGCTGGAGCAGTTCTTC	CASSPTGLEQFF
TRBV5-1	TRBD1	NA	TRBJ2-1	TGCGCCAGCAGCTTGGGACAGGGAGAGCAGTTCTTC	CASSLGQGEQFF
TRBV6-4	NA	few	TRBJ2-2	TGTGCCAGCAGTGACGGGACGAACACCGGGGAGCTGTTTTTT	CASSDGTNTGELFF
TRBV3-1/TRBV3-2	TRBD1	NA	TRBJ2-7	TGTGCCAGCAGCCGCCACGGGGAGGACAGGGGCTTTCAGTACTTC	CASSRHGEDRGFQYF
TRBV14	TRBD2	NA	TRBJ2-1	TGTGCCAGCAGCCAAGATATCGGGCTAGCGGGGCACAATGAGCAGTTCTTC	CASSQDIGLAGHNEQFF
TRBV6-1	NA	few	TRBJ1-2	TGTGCCAGCAGTGACCAGGGTCGCGGTGGCTACACCTTC	CASSDQGRGGYTF
TRBV28	NA	once	TRBJ1-5	TGTGCCAGCAGTTTACAGGGATATCAGCCCCAGCATTTT	CASSLQGYQPQHF
TRBV30	TRBD1	NA	TRBJ2-7	TGTGCCTTTAAGGACAGGGACTACGAGCAGTACTTC	CAFKDRDYEQYF
TRBV6-6	NA	NA	TRBJ1-1	TGTGCCAGCAGTTATGCGGTCGGGGGCACTGAAGCTTTCTTT	CASSYAVGGTEAFF
TRBV11-2	NA	NA	TRBJ1-4	TGTGCCAGCAGCTTAGGGACAGTCCTTAATGAAAAACTGTTTTTT	CASSLGTVLNEKLFF
TRBV5-6	NA	NA	TRBJ1-4	TGTGCCAGCAGCTTGACTAATGAAAAACTGTTTTTT	CASSLTNEKLFF
TRBV6-2/TRBV6-3	NA	NA	TRBJ1-1	TGTGCCAGCAGTTACGAGTTGGAGGGAGCTTTCTTT	CASSYELEGAFF
TRBV2	NA	NA	TRBJ2-6	TGTGCCAGCAGTGATTTTTCGAGGTCCTCTGGGGCCAACGTCCTGACTTTC	CASSDFSRSSGANVLTF
TRBV3-1/TRBV3-2	NA	NA	TRBJ2-5	TGTGCCAGCAGCCAGGCCACAGGGCGCGAGACCCAGTACTTC	CASSQATGRETQYF
TRBV7-3	TRBD2	NA	TRBJ2-1	TGTGCCAGCAGCCAACGACTAGCGGGAGACCCACTCTCATACAATGAGCAGTTCTTC	CASSQRLAGDPLSYNEQFF
TRBV6-6	NA	NA	TRBJ1-1	TGTGCCAGCAGTTACGGTGACACTGAAGCTTTCTTT	CASSYGDTEAFF
TRBV15	NA	NA	TRBJ1-2	TGTGCCACCAGCAGAGATCGGAATCGCTATGGCTACACCTTC	CATSRDRNRYGYTF
TRBV19	NA	NA	TRBJ2-1	TGTGCCAGTAGTATAGGAGGACAGCGAGGGTATGAGCAGTTCTTC	CASSIGGQRGYEQFF
TRBV28	NA	NA	TRBJ1-4	TGTGCCAGCAGGCGGACAGAGGGCGAAAAACTGTTTTTT	CASRRTEGEKLFF
TRBV19	TRBD1	NA	TRBJ1-3	TGTGCCAGTAGTATCAGGCAGGGGGCTGGAAACACCATATATTTT	CASSIRQGAGNTIYF
TRBV11-2	NA	few	TRBJ1-2	TGTGCCAGCAGCTTAGGGACGGGTGGCTACACCTTC	CASSLGTGGYTF
TRBV6-5	TRBD2	NA	TRBJ2-7	TGTGCCAGCAACCCCCTGACTAGCGGCTCCTACGAGCAGTACTTC	CASNPLTSGSYEQYF
TRBV9	NA	NA	TRBJ2-7	TGTGCCAGCAGCGTAGAACCGATCTCCTACGAGCAGTACTTC	CASSVEPISYEQYF
TRBV10-1	TRBD1	NA	TRBJ1-4	TGCGCCAGCTACCGGGGACAGGGGGATGAAAAACTGTTTTTT	CASYRGQGDEKLFF
TRBV29-1	TRBD1	NA	TRBJ2-2	TGCAGCGGACAGGGGTGGAACACCGGGGAGCTGTTTTTT	CSGQGWNTGELFF
TRBV28	TRBD2	NA	TRBJ2-7	TGTGCCAGCACCGGTGGGCGGGAGAAAAACGAGCAGTACTTC	CASTGGREKNEQYF
TRBV6-6	NA	NA	TRBJ2-3	TGTGCCAGCAACTCCCACGGACTATCTAGCACAGATACGCAGTATTTT	CASNSHGLSSTDTQYF
TRBV7-9	TRBD1	NA	TRBJ1-5	TGTGCCAGCAGCCAACAGGGGGCTGGGAATCAGCCCCAGCATTTT	CASSQQGAGNQPQHF
TRBV6-5	TRBD1	NA	TRBJ1-5	TGTGCCAGCGGCAGGGGGGAGGATCAGCCCCAGCATTTT	CASGRGEDQPQHF
TRBV27	NA	NA	TRBJ2-5	TGTGCCAGCAGTTTAGGATACAGGGAGGGAGAGACCCAGTACTTC	CASSLGYREGETQYF
TRBV6-5	NA	NA	TRBJ2-3	TGTGCCAGCAGACAGGCCACAGATACGCAGTATTTT	CASRQATDTQYF
TRBV7-2	TRBD1	NA	TRBJ2-3	TGTGCCAGCAGCTGGGGGGGACAGGGCACCGATACGCAGTATTTT	CASSWGGQGTDTQYF
TRBV28	NA	NA	TRBJ2-7	TGTGCCAGCAGTCGGGACTCAGGGCTGGTCGAGCAGTACTTC	CASSRDSGLVEQYF
TRBV30	NA	few	TRBJ1-6	TGTGCCTGGATTATCAGACGGGCAGTGGGCCCCCTCCACTTT	CAWIIRRAVGPLHF
TRBV5-1	TRBD2	few	TRBJ2-5	TGCGCCAGCAGCTCGGTAGGACTAGCGGTTAAAGAGACCCAGTACTTC	CASSSVGLAVKETQYF
TRBV12-5	TRBD2	NA	TRBJ2-3	TGTGCTAGCGATCCGGGACTAGCGGGAGGGCCCCCAGATACGCAGTATTTT	CASDPGLAGGPPDTQYF
TRBV28	NA	once	TRBJ1-5	TGTGCCAGCAGGCCCCCGGGGGACAATCAGCCCCAGCATTTT	CASRPPGDNQPQHF
TRBV19	NA	NA	TRBJ2-2	TGTGCCAGTAGTATACACAGGGCGACCGGGGAGCTGTTTTTT	CASSIHRATGELFF
TRBV28	TRBD2	NA	TRBJ2-7	TGTGCCAGCACCCTAGCGGGAGGTACGTACGAGCAGTACTTC	CASTLAGGTYEQYF
TRBV4-1	TRBD1	few	TRBJ1-2	TGCGCCAGCAGCCAAACCCAAACTACAGGGGTCCCCAACTATGGCTACACCTTC	CASSQTQTTGVPNYGYTF
TRBV10-1	TRBD1	NA	TRBJ2-7	TGCGCCAGCAGTGACCGACAGGGTAGCCACGAGCAGTACTTC	CASSDRQGSHEQYF
TRBV5-1	TRBD1	NA	TRBJ2-7	TGCGCCAGCAGACTGGAGGACAGGGGGGCGGGAGAGCAGTACTTC	CASRLEDRGAGEQYF
TRBV28	NA	NA	TRBJ1-1	TGTGCCAGCTATCAGCGAGTTAACACTGAAGCTTTCTTT	CASYQRVNTEAFF
TRBV27	NA	NA	TRBJ1-2	TGTGCCAGCTACCCCCGGTCGGGGGGCCAGGGTGGCTACACCTTC	CASYPRSGGQGGYTF
TRBV24-1	TRBD1	NA	TRBJ2-5	TGTGCCACCACGGACAGGCAAGAGACCCAGTACTTC	CATTDRQETQYF
TRBV18	NA	NA	TRBJ2-5	TGTGCCAGCTCAAGCTCAAATCTGTGGGACCAGTACTTC	CASSSSNLWDQYF
TRBV4-2	NA	NA	TRBJ1-2	TGTGCCAGCAGCCAAGATAGAAACACTAACTATGGCTACACCTTC	CASSQDRNTNYGYTF
TRBV19	NA	NA	TRBJ1-6	TGTGCCAGTAGGGAACAGGGTAGGGGCTTTAATTCACCCCTCCACTTT	CASREQGRGFNSPLHF
TRBV28	NA	NA	TRBJ1-2	TGTGCCAGCAGTCCTCGGGACAAAAAGGGGAACTATGGCTACACCTTC	CASSPRDKKGNYGYTF